This T cell receptor beta chain was sequenced during a study of control samples from healthy donors and cancer patients. Deletions cut 2 bases from V and 0 bases from J, with 11 bases between. CDR1 is MNHEY and CDR2 is SVGAGI in the germline V gene. The CDR3 spans 15 residues. The protocol was immunoSEQ multiplex PCR, while the TCRdb copy is restricted to in-frame clones and leaves out a portion. The table records roughly 140,000 clones, about nine tenths of them present only once. Material: blood. This TCR was sampled from a young man in good health. V usage is TRBV6-5 and J usage is TRBJ2-7; D might be TRBD2 (5 bases). CDR3 protein: CASSYPSGISYEQYF. In nucleotides, the CDR3 is TGTGCCAGCAGTTACCCCTCCGGGATCTCCTACGAGCAGTACTTC.